This record concerns one T cell receptor beta chain sequence. This clone has just one count. No antigen is known for it. One base away there is no much larger clone; base qualities are not given. V lost 5 bases and J lost 1 base; the stretch between them is 14 bases long. As encoded in the germline V gene (reference sequence), CDR1 is LNHDA while CDR2 is SQIVND. The CDR3 has 15 amino acids, counting the end cysteine and phenylalanine. Only the CDR3 region is kept as DNA, spanning 45 bases read in frame from base 1. The record originates from a study of OX40 agonist ivuxolimab in advanced cancers. Regarding the complete study: Ivuxolimab was a fully human IgG2 agonistic monoclonal antibody targeting the costimulatory receptor OX40 (CD134). Three dose-escalation patients achieved partial responses, one with hepatocellular carcinoma and two with cutaneous melanoma. Peripheral TCRbeta sequencing was intended to test whether TCR sequence diversity was altered and clonal T-cell expansion was caused by ivuxolimab. Prior anti-PD-1, anti-PD-L1 or anti-CTLA-4 therapy was permitted, and checkpoint inhibitors had been received by roughly 42% of dose-escalation patients. Intravenous ivuxolimab was administered to patients every 2 weeks at six dose levels: 0.01, 0.1, 0.3, 1.5, 3 and 10 mg/kg. The paper reports the monotherapy dose-escalation portion (N of about 50 patients) of the phase I ivuxolimab trial. A male proportion of around 83% and a mean age of roughly 55 years, ranging from 23 to 79, were recorded for the dose-escalation cohort. Among the 52 dose-escalation patients, about 20 had hepatocellular carcinoma, around 15 melanoma, 9 renal cell carcinoma and 9 head and neck cancer. What the research found in general, with its limitations: The antigen specificity of the clonally expanded peripheral T cells was not determined. On average, CD8+ T cells showed more expanded clones than CD4+ T cells after ivuxolimab. Clonal expansion of both CD4+ and CD8+ blood T cells was observed from baseline to week 6 at doses 0.1 to 3.0 mg/kg. In the 0.1-3.0 mg/kg groups, partial responders were among the patients with the lowest normalized peripheral clonal expansion, particularly in CD8+ T cells. Low levels of normalized T-cell clonal expansion were also seen in some nonresponding patients.

Genomic DNA was extracted from sorted cells for sequencing of the TCRbeta CDR3 region. The immunoSEQ Assay was used for sequencing of TCRbeta CDR3 regions. The clones in this table, taken by TCRdb from immuneACCESS, are in-frame only. Not every clone is retained; where verified, under half of the shortfall comes from an unresolved V gene, and the cause of the rest is unknown. This sample is represented by about 58,000 clones; around 86% of them were singletons. The top ten clonotypes cover about 1.2% of the sample. Patients with a history of autoimmune disease or receiving systemic immunosuppression were excluded from the trial. Peripheral blood for TCR sequencing was collected from all dose cohorts at baseline, on cycle 4 day 1, and on cycle 7 day 1. Samples came from an open-label, multicenter, first-in-human phase I dose-escalation trial of ivuxolimab. The trial enrolled adults with locally advanced or metastatic head and neck squamous cell, hepatocellular, melanoma or renal cell carcinoma. Before TCR sequencing, CD4+ and CD8+ T cells were separately sorted from peripheral blood.

Material: CD4+ or CD8+ T cells sorted from blood, obtained in a trial of the OX40 agonist ivuxolimab. This receptor was identified in an adult with an advanced solid tumor such as melanoma, head and neck, liver or kidney cancer. The rearrangement combines TRBV19 with TRBJ1-2, and perhaps TRBD1 as D gene, on 6 matching bases. The DNA is TGTGCCAGTAGTCTGACAGGTTTCTTTAACTATGGCTACACCTTC. This sequence encodes CASSLTGFFNYGYTF.